Shown below are 17 T cell receptor beta chains from a single sample sequenced in a study of CD8+ T cells in alopecia areata. Sequencing templates came from extracted RNA that was reverse transcribed into cDNA. The data were produced by immunoSEQ multiplex PCR, yet TCRdb's version contains in-frame clones alone and is incomplete. The sample consists of some 150,000 clones, more than 45% of them appearing once. The specimen was CD8+ T cells sorted from blood, collected at week 0. Receptors were obtained from a human donor with alopecia areata.

This sequence joins TRBV19 and TRBJ2-2, with 7 positions matching TRBD1. Per germline, CDR1 LNHDA and CDR2 SQIVND (reference sequence). The CDR3 loop spans 13 amino acids. The trim removed 5 bases at V and 9 bases at J, leaving 6 bases unmatched. CDR3 in amino acids: CASSATGSRELFF. The CDR3 region has the DNA TGTGCCAGTAGTGCGACAGGGAGTAGGGAGCTGTTTTTT.

The rearrangement joins TRBV9 to TRBJ2-5, with TRBD2 as a possible D gene (6 bases). Trimming shortened V by 5 bases and J by 7 bases, and 15 bases separated the two germline ends. CDR3 size: 13 residues. Germline V gene lookup returns CDR1 SGDLS and CDR2 YYNGEE. The CDR3 loop is CASRPRGNGTQYF. CDR3 bases: TGTGCCAGCAGACCACGGGGGAATGGGACCCAGTACTTC.

This sequence joins TRBV6-6 and TRBJ1-5, with no clear D. CDR1 is MNHNY and CDR2 is SVGAGI in the germline V gene (reference sequence). The V end lost 10 bases, the J end lost 2 bases, and 9 bases lay between the germline ends. The CDR3 extends over 12 amino acids. The CDR3 reads CAISGGNQPQHF. CDR3 DNA: TGTGCCATCTCGGGTGGCAATCAGCCCCAGCATTTT.

J is TRBJ1-1 and V is TRBV30; D unresolved. Germline V gene data show CDR1 as GTSNPN and CDR2 as SVGIG (reference sequence). V was shortened by 3 bases and J by 4 bases, with 6 bases between the two germline ends. CDR3 length: 11 amino acids. The CDR3 bases are TGTGCCTGGAGCCCCATCACTGAAGCTTTCTTT. Translating it yields CAWSPITEAFF.

This clone was seen only a few times. The chain is built from TRBV29-1 and TRBJ1-1; tentatively, D is TRBD1 (5 bases). This CDR3 is 13 amino acids long. Looked up from germline, CDR1 is SQVTM and CDR2 is ANQGSEA. V was cut by 7 bases and J by 3 bases, with 15 bases left in between. DNA for the CDR3: TGCAGCGCTGTCGGGACGCCCGACACTGAAGCTTTCTTT. As protein: CSAVGTPDTEAFF.

V and J are TRBV15 and TRBJ2-7; the D gene is possibly TRBD1 (6 bases). V lost 1 base to trimming and J lost 3 bases, with 16 bases between them. Germline CDR1 and CDR2: LNHNV and YYDKDF (reference sequence). The CDR3 totals 16 residues. The CDR3 DNA sequence: TGTGCCACCAGCAGAGTACCAGGGGAGATCGGCTACGAGCAGTACTTC. Its protein product is CATSRVPGEIGYEQYF.

In its sample, this clone was seen a few times. V usage is TRBV30 and J usage is TRBJ2-1, with a possible D match to TRBD1 (5 bases). The CDR3 has 14 amino acids. The V and J ends lost 2 bases and 5 bases respectively, with 13 bases between them. CDR1 GTSNPN and CDR2 SVGIG come from the germline V gene (reference sequence). The CDR3 nucleotides are TGTGCCTGGAGTAAGGGGTCCGGTCACAATGAGCAGTTCTTC. It encodes CAWSKGSGHNEQFF. Looking up the rest from reference TRBV30 and TRBJ2-1 gives the full variable domain: SQTIHQWPATLVQPVGSPLSLECTVEGTSNPNLYWYRQAAGRGLQLLFYSVGIGQISSEVPQNLSASRPQDRQFILSSKKLLLSDSGFYLCAWSKGSGHNEQFFGPGTRLTVL.

This clone has a handful of counts. V and J are TRBV29-1 and TRBJ1-2; D gene uncertain. CDR1 is SQVTM and CDR2 is ANQGSEA in the germline V gene. The CDR3 spans 11 residues. V was clipped by 7 bases and J by 3 bases, with 9 bases between them. The CDR3 DNA follows: TGCAGCGCTGGGGATGACTATGGCTACACCTTC. Its translation is CSAGDDYGYTF.

This clone has just a few counts. The chain joins TRBV2 to TRBJ2-6; the D is unclear. Trimming took 4 bases from V and 0 from J, leaving 16 bases between them. The length of the CDR3 is 18 residues. The germline CDR1 and CDR2 sequences are SNHLY and FYNNEI. The CDR3 nucleotides read TGTGCCAGCAGTGGGGCAGCTTCGCGACACTCTGGGGCCAACGTCCTGACTTTC. Its protein is CASSGAASRHSGANVLTF. The full variable domain, its missing parts supplied by reference TRBV2 and TRBJ2-6, is EPEVTQTPSHQVTQMGQEVILRCVPISNHLYFYWYRQILGQKVEFLVSFYNNEISEKSEIFDDQFSVERPDGSNFTLKIRSTKLEDSAMYFCASSGAASRHSGANVLTFGAGSRLTVL.

This clone was observed a few times. CDR3 DNA sequence: TGTGCCAGCAGCCCCGGGACTAGCGGGGTGTACAATGAGCAGTTCTTC. It is translated as CASSPGTSGVYNEQFF. The chain combines TRBV5-6 with TRBJ2-1, with 13 bases aligning to TRBD2. The V gene end was trimmed by 4 bases and the J gene end by 4 bases; junction bases not matched to a gene: 5. The V gene's germline CDR1 is SGHDT and CDR2 YYEEEE. The CDR3 length is 16 residues.

The CDR3 region has the DNA TGTGCCAGCAGCTCCGGACGGGATTATTCACCCCTCCACTTT. Protein sequence: CASSSGRDYSPLHF. The gene calls are TRBV13 and TRBJ1-6; the D is unclear. In germline, CDR1 is PRHDT, CDR2 FYEKMQ (reference sequence). The CDR3 spans 14 residues. Trimming left V 4 bases short and J 8 bases short, with 12 bases between.

V is TRBV6-5 and J is TRBJ1-1; D might be TRBD1 (6 bases). CDR1 is MNHEY, CDR2 SVGAGI, per germline. This CDR3 comprises 12 residues. Trimming removed 2 bases from V and 9 bases from J, with 10 bases in between. The CDR3 loop reads CASSYDTGQAFF. CDR3 DNA: TGTGCCAGCAGTTACGATACAGGGCAAGCTTTCTTT.

The table lists this clone with a few counts. The J gene is TRBJ1-1, the V gene TRBV15; D is unclear. This CDR3 comprises 13 residues. Germline CDR1 LNHNV, CDR2 YYDKDF (reference sequence). V was cut by 5 bases and J by 5 bases, with 12 bases left in between. CDR3 in amino acids: CATSEEVGTEAFF. Written as DNA, the CDR3 is TGTGCCACCAGCGAGGAGGTTGGAACTGAAGCTTTCTTT.

In DNA form, the CDR3 reads TGTGCCAGCAGAGGAGGGGATAACTACAATGAGCAGTTCTTC. It encodes CASRGGDNYNEQFF. This chain links TRBV2 with TRBJ2-1, with D tentatively TRBD2 (6 bases). Germline CDR1 SNHLY, CDR2 FYNNEI. This CDR3 spans 14 amino acids. Trimming took off 6 bases at V and 3 bases at J, with 12 bases between the two ends.

This clone was recorded many times. The chain recombines TRBV19 with TRBJ2-1; D not resolved. The CDR3 spans 13 residues. V was clipped by 4 bases and J by 3 bases, with 7 bases between them. Germline V CDR1 and CDR2: LNHDA, SQIVND (reference sequence). In DNA, the CDR3 is TGTGCCAGTAGTAACCCCGGCTACAATGAGCAGTTCTTC. Amino acid sequence: CASSNPGYNEQFF.

This clone has only a few counts. V is TRBV6-5 and J is TRBJ1-1; TRBD1 matches 9 bases. The junction had 5 bases not matched to a gene; V was cut back by 2 bases and J by 7 bases. This CDR3 comprises 14 residues. Germline loops: CDR1 MNHEY, CDR2 SVGAGI. The CDR3 here is CASSYAGQGSEAFF. CDR3 coding DNA: TGTGCCAGCAGTTACGCGGGACAGGGCAGTGAAGCTTTCTTT.

The rearrangement links TRBV5-1 to TRBJ2-7; possibly TRBD1 for D (5 bases). The CDR3 length is 13 residues. V was pared by 4 bases and J by 2 bases, with 10 bases between. Per the germline V gene, CDR1 is SGHRS and CDR2 is YFSETQ. The CDR3 DNA reads TGCGCCAGCAGCCCCGGACATCCCTACGAGCAGTACTTC. Translated: CASSPGHPYEQYF.